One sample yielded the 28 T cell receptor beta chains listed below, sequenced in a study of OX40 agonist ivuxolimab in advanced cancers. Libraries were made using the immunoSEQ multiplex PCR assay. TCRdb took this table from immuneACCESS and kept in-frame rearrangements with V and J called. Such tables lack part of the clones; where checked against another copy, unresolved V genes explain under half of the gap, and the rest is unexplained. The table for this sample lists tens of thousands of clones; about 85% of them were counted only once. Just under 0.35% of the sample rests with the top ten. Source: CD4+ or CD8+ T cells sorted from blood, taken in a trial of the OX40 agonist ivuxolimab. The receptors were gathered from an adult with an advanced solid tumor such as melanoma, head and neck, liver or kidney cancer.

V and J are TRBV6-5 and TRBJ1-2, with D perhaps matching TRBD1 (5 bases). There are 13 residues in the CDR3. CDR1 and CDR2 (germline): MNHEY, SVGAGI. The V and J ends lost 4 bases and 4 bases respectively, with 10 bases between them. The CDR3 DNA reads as TGTGCCAGCAGTTCTGACAGTTCCTATGGCTACACCTTC. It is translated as CASSSDSSYGYTF.

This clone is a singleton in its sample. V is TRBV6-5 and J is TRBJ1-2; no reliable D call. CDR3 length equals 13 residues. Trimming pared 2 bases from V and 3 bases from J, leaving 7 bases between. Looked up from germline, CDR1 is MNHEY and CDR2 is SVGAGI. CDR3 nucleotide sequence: TGTGCCAGCAGTTACCGTCTGGACTATGGCTACACCTTC. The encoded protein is CASSYRLDYGYTF.

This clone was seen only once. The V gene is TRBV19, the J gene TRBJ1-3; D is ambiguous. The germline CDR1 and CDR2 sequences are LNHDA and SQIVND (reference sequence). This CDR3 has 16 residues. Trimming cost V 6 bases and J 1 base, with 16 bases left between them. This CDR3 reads CASRNFMRASGNTIYF. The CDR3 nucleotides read TGTGCCAGTAGGAATTTCATGCGGGCGTCTGGAAACACCATATATTTT.

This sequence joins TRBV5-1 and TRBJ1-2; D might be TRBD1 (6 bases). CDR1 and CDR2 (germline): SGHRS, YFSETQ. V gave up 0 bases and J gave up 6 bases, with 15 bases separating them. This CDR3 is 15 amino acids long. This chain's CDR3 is CASSLGRQDPDGYTF. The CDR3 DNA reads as TGCGCCAGCAGCTTGGGCCGACAGGACCCTGATGGCTACACCTTC.

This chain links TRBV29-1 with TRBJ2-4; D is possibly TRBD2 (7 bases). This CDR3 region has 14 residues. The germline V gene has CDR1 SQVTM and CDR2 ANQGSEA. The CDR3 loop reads CRGGHTLAKNIQYF. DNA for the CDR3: TGCAGGGGGGGGCACACTCTAGCCAAAAACATTCAGTACTTC.

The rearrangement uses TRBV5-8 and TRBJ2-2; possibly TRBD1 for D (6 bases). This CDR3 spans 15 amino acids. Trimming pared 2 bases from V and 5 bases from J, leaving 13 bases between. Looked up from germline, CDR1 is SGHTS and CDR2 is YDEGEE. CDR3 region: CASSLYRAGTGELFF. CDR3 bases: TGTGCCAGCAGCTTATACAGGGCTGGGACCGGGGAGCTGTTTTTT.

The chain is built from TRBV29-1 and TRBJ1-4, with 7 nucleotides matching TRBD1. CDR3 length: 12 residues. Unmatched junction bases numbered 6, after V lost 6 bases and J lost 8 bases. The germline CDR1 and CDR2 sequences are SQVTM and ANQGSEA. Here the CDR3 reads CSVTGEGEKLFF. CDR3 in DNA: TGCAGCGTAACAGGGGAAGGCGAAAAACTGTTTTTT.

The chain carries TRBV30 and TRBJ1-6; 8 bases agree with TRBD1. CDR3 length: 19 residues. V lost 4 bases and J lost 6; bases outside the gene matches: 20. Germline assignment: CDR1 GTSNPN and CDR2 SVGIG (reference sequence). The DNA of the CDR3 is TGTGCCTGGACTCCCCCGGACAGGGCTCGTGGGGCCCTTAATTCACCCCTCCACTTT. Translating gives CAWTPPDRARGALNSPLHF.

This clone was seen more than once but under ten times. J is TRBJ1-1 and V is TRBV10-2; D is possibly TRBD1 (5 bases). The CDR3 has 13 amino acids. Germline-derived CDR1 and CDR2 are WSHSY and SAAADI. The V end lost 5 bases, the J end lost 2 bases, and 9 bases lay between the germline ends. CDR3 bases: TGCGCCAGCAGTCGCGGGGACAACACTGAAGCTTTCTTT. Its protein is CASSRGDNTEAFF.

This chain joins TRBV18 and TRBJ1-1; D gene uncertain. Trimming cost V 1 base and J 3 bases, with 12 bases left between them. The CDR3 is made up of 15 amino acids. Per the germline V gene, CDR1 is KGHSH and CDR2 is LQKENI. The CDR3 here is CASSPQPGRDTEAFF. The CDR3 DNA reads TGTGCCAGCTCACCACAGCCAGGCCGGGACACTGAAGCTTTCTTT. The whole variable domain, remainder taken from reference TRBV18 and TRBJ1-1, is NAGVMQNPRHLVRRRGQEARLRCSPMKGHSHVYWYRQLPEEGLKFMVYLQKENIIDESGMPKERFSAEFPKEGPSILRIQQVVRGDSAAYFCASSPQPGRDTEAFFGQGTRLTVV.

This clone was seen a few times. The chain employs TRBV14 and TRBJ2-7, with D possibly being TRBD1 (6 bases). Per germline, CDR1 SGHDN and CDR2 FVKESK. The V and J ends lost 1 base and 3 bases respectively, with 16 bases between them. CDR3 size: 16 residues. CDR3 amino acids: CASSQGGLQGDYEQYF. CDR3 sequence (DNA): TGTGCCAGCAGCCAAGGGGGCTTACAGGGCGACTACGAGCAGTACTTC.

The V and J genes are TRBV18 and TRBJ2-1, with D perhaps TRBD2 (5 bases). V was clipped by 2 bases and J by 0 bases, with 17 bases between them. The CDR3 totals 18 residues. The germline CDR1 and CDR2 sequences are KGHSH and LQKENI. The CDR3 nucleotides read TGTGCCAGCTCACCATCGGTACTAGAACAGAGCTCCTACAATGAGCAGTTCTTC. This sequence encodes CASSPSVLEQSSYNEQFF.

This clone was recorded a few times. This chain's CDR3 is CASSPDRGYNEQFF. CDR3 DNA: TGTGCCAGCAGTCCGGACAGGGGATACAATGAGCAGTTCTTC. The chain employs TRBV27 and TRBJ2-1; the match to TRBD1 covers 9 bases. The CDR3 loop spans 14 amino acids. The V gene end was trimmed by 5 bases and the J gene end by 4 bases; junction bases not matched to a gene: 3. Germline assignment: CDR1 MNHEY and CDR2 SMNVEV (reference sequence).

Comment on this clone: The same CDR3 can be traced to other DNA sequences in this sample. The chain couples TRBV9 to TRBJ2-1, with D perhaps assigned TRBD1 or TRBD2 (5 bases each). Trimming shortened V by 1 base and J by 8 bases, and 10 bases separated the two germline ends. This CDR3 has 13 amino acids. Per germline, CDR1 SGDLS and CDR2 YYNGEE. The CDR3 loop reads CASSVRGVDEQFF. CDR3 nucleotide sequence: TGTGCCAGCAGCGTACGAGGGGTAGATGAGCAGTTCTTC. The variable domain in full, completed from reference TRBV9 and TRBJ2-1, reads DSGVTQTPKHLITATGQRVTLRCSPRSGDLSVYWYQQSLDQGLQFLIQYYNGEERAKGNILERFSAQQFPDLHSELNLSSLELGDSALYFCASSVRGVDEQFFGPGTRLTVL.

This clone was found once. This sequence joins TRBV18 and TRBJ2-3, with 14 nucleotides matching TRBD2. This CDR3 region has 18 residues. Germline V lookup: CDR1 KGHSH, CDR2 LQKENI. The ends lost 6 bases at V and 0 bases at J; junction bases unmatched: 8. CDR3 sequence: CASSPGLAGELSTDTQYF. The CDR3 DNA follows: TGTGCCAGCTCCCCGGGACTAGCGGGGGAACTTAGCACAGATACGCAGTATTTT.

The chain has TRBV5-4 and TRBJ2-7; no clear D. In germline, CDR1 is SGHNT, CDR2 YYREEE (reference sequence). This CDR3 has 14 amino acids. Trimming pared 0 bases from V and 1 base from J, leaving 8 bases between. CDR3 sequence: CASSLGGQSYEQYF. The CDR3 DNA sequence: TGTGCCAGCAGCTTGGGGGGTCAATCCTACGAGCAGTACTTC.

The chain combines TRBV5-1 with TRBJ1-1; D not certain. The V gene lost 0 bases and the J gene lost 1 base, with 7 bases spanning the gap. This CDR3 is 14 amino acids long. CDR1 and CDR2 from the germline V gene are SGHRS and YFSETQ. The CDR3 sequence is CASSLDTGNTEAFF. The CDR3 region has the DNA TGCGCCAGCAGCTTGGACACGGGGAACACTGAAGCTTTCTTT. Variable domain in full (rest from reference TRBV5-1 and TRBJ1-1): KAGVTQTPRYLIKTRGQQVTLSCSPISGHRSVSWYQQTPGQGLQFLFEYFSETQRNKGNFPGRFSGRQFSNSRSEMNVSTLELGDSALYLCASSLDTGNTEAFFGQGTRLTVV.

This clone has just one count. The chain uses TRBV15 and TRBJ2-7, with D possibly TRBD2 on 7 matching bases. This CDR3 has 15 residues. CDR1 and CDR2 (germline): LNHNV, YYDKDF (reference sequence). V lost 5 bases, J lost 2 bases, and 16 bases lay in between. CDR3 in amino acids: CATSEGGIAAYEQYF. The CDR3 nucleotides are TGTGCCACCAGCGAGGGGGGGATAGCCGCCTACGAGCAGTACTTC.

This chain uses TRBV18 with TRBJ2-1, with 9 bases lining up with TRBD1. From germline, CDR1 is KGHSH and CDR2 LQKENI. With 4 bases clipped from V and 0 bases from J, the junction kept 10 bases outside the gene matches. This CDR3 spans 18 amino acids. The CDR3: CASSQQGAQFGSYNEQFF. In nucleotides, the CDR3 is TGTGCCAGCTCACAACAGGGGGCGCAATTTGGCTCCTACAATGAGCAGTTCTTC.

CDR3: CASSPFDGTSYEQYF. In nucleotides, the CDR3 is TGTGCCAGCTCGCCCTTCGACGGAACCTCCTACGAGCAGTACTTC. This chain connects TRBV18 to TRBJ2-7; D gene ambiguous. The V end lost 6 bases, the J end lost 0 bases, and 15 bases lay between the germline ends. Germline CDR1 and CDR2: KGHSH and LQKENI. The length of the CDR3 is 15 residues.

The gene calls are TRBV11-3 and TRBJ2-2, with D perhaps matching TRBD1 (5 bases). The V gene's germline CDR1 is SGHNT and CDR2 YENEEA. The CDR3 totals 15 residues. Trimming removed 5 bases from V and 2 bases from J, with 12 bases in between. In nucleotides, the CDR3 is TGTGCCAGCAGCCGAGTAGGGGCTAACACCGGGGAGCTGTTTTTT. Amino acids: CASSRVGANTGELFF.

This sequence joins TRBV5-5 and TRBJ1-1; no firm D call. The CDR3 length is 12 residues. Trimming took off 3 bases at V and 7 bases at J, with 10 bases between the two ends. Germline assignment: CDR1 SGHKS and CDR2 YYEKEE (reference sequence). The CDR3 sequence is CASSSGSDEAFF. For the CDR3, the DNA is TGTGCCAGCAGCTCGGGCTCCGATGAAGCTTTCTTT.

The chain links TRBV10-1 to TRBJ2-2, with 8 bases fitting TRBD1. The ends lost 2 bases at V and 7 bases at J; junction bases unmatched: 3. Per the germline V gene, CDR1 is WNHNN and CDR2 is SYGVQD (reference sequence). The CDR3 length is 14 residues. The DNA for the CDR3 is TGCGCCAGCAGTGAGGGGACAGGCTACGGGGAGCTGTTTTTT. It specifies CASSEGTGYGELFF.

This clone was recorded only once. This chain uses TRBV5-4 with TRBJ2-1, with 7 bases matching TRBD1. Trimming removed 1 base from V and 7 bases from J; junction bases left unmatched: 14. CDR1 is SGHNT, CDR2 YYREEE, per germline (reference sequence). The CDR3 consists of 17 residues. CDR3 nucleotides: TGTGCCAGCAGCTTGTTTTCCGGGACAGCTGGAAGGAATGAGCAGTTCTTC. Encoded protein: CASSLFSGTAGRNEQFF.

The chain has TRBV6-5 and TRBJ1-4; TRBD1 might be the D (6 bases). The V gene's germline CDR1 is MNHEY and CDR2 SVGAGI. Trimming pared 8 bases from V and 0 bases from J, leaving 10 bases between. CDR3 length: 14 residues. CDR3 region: CASRWGPTNEKLFF. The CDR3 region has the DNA TGTGCCAGCCGCTGGGGGCCAACTAATGAAAAACTGTTTTTT.

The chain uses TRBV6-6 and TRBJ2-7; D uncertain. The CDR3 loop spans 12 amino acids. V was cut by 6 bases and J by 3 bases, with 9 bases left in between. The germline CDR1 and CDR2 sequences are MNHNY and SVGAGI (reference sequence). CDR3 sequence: CASSEQNYEQYF. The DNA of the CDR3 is TGTGCCAGCAGCGAACAGAACTACGAGCAGTACTTC.

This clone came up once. CDR3 coding DNA: TGTGCCAGCAGCCAGTCGTCACCCTACCGGGACAGGGTCTCTGGGGCCAACGTCCTGACTTTC. Translated: CASSQSSPYRDRVSGANVLTF. V gene TRBV13 combines with J gene TRBJ2-6, with TRBD1 matching over 9 bases. This CDR3 is 21 amino acids long. The germline V gene has CDR1 PRHDT and CDR2 FYEKMQ (reference sequence). The V gene end was trimmed by 5 bases and the J gene end by 0 bases; junction bases not matched to a gene: 17.

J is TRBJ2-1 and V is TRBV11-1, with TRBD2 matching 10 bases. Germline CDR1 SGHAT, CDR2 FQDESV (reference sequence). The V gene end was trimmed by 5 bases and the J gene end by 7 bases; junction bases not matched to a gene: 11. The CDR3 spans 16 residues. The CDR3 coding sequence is TGTGCCAGCAGCCGGGGTCCAGCGGGGGGGAGTAATGAGCAGTTCTTC. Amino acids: CASSRGPAGGSNEQFF.